The 31 T cell receptor beta chains in this list originate from one sample, sequenced in a study of spatial heterogeneity in lung cancer. Their target antigens are unknown. Study-level points and caveats: Within tumors, counts of expanded alpha and beta TCRs tracked tumor mutation counts.

Each CDR3 protein is one row after TCRdb ran MiXCR on the 5' RACE reads. The table lists more than 2,000 distinct CDR3 sequences, about 15% of them singletons. As to time point: sample taken at primary tumor resection. Sample: lung tumor tissue, taken at surgery. The receptors were gathered from a male donor with early-stage non-small cell lung cancer.

The rearrangement links TRBV28 to TRBJ2-5; D unresolved. Germline V gene lookup returns CDR1 MDHEN and CDR2 SYDVKM. The CDR3 length is 13 residues. V lost 2 bases, J lost 4 bases, and 8 bases lay in between. CDR3 in DNA: TGTGCCAGCAGTTTAACTCCGAGAGAGACCCAGTACTTC. Residues: CASSLTPRETQYF. The full variable domain, completed using reference TRBV28 and TRBJ2-5, is DVKVTQSSRYLVKRTGEKVFLECVQDMDHENMFWYRQDPGLGLRLIYFSYDVKMKEKGDIPEGYSVSREKKERFSLILESASTNQTSMYLCASSLTPRETQYFGPGTRLLVL.

Within the sample, this clonotype is medium-sized. The V call is TRBV20-1, the J call TRBJ2-5; TRBD1 matches 7 bases. The CDR3 runs to 13 residues. In germline, CDR1 is DFQATT, CDR2 SNEGSKA (reference sequence). After removal of 5 bases from V and 5 bases from J, the junction contained 8 bases not matched to a gene. CDR3 loop: CSAPRQGGETQYF. The CDR3 DNA sequence: TGCAGTGCTCCCCGACAGGGCGGGGAGACCCAGTACTTC.

By share, this clonotype ranks as medium-sized. The chain joins TRBV7-8 to TRBJ1-1; possible D gene TRBD1, 5 bases. CDR3 length equals 15 residues. The germline V and J ends were trimmed by 1 base and 5 bases, with 14 bases remaining between them. Germline CDR1 SGHVS, CDR2 FQNEAQ. CDR3 residues: CASSLESGFGTEAFF. The CDR3 coding sequence is TGTGCCAGCAGCTTAGAGTCAGGGTTTGGGACTGAAGCTTTCTTT.

The chain combines TRBV18 with TRBJ2-5, with D perhaps TRBD1 or TRBD2 (5 bases each). The CDR3 totals 16 residues. Germline lookup yields CDR1 KGHSH and CDR2 LQKENI. The V gene lost 3 bases and the J gene lost 1 base, with 15 bases spanning the gap. The CDR3 here is CASSPIIGTVQETQYF. The CDR3 DNA is TGTGCCAGCTCACCCATAATTGGGACGGTCCAAGAGACCCAGTACTTC.

In its sample, this clonotype was seen a few times. The CDR3: CASSLDSGGVRGNEQFF. The CDR3 nucleotides read TGTGCCAGCAGCTTGGATAGCGGAGGGGTGAGGGGTAATGAGCAGTTCTTC. The V gene is TRBV7-3, the J gene TRBJ2-1, with D maybe TRBD2 (6 bases). Germline V gives CDR1 SGHTA, CDR2 FQGTGA. This CDR3 is built from 17 residues. Deletions cut 3 bases from V and 7 bases from J, with 22 bases between.

By share, this clonotype ranks as medium-sized (0.01 to 0.1%). The chain has TRBV3-1 and TRBJ1-3, with no clear D. Deletions cut 6 bases from V and 4 bases from J, with 10 bases between. Germline-derived CDR1 and CDR2 are LGHDT and YNNKEL (reference sequence). This CDR3 has 13 residues. CDR3 nucleotides: TGTGCCAGCAGTCGGTGGGAAGGAAACACCATATATTTT. Translation: CASSRWEGNTIYF.

Relative to its sample, this clonotype is large. This chain connects TRBV20-1 to TRBJ2-1, with TRBD1 matching over 7 bases. The J segment lost 2 bases and the V segment lost 8 bases, leaving 3 bases of the junction unmatched. The germline V gene has CDR1 DFQATT and CDR2 SNEGSKA (reference sequence). The CDR3 is made up of 12 amino acids. Here the CDR3 DNA reads TGCAGTAGGGACAGTACCTACAATGAGCAGTTCTTC. It translates to CSRDSTYNEQFF.

This clonotype was seen just once. CDR3 residues: CSVATSGGLDTQYF. Written as DNA, the CDR3 is TGCAGCGTTGCAACTAGCGGGGGGCTAGATACGCAGTATTTT. The rearrangement links TRBV29-1 to TRBJ2-3; 12 nucleotides line up with TRBD2. Germline loops: CDR1 SQVTM, CDR2 ANQGSEA. The CDR3 length is 14 residues. Trimming at V came to 4 bases and at J to 5 bases, leaving 4 bases not matched to a gene.

Sample share makes this clonotype medium-sized. The chain combines TRBV29-1 with TRBJ1-1; a possible D gene is TRBD1 (5 bases). Germline CDR1 reads SQVTM; CDR2 reads ANQGSEA. The CDR3 loop spans 14 amino acids. Trimming stripped 5 bases from V and 0 bases from J, with 13 bases between. This CDR3 reads CSVYRGGVNTEAFF. The CDR3 coding sequence is TGCAGCGTTTATAGGGGTGGAGTGAACACTGAAGCTTTCTTT. Complete variable domain (other parts from reference TRBV29-1 and TRBJ1-1): SAVISQKPSRDICQRGTSLTIQCQVDSQVTMMFWYRQQPGQSLTLIATANQGSEATYESGFVIDKFPISRPNLTFSTLTVSNMSPEDSSIYLCSVYRGGVNTEAFFGQGTRLTVV.

The chain couples TRBV6-5 to TRBJ2-3; the D is unclear. This CDR3 region has 15 residues. Trimming left V 2 bases short and J 2 bases short, with 11 bases between. The germline V gene encodes CDR1 MNHEY and CDR2 SVGAGI. Written as DNA, the CDR3 is TGTGCCAGCAGTTACGTCCGGGCGAACACAGATACGCAGTATTTT. Translation: CASSYVRANTDTQYF.

This clonotype was counted many times. The V and J genes are TRBV3-1 and TRBJ2-1, with 14 bases fitting TRBD2. The CDR3 extends over 17 amino acids. V gave up 0 bases and J gave up 6 bases; unmatched junction bases: 4. The germline V gene encodes CDR1 LGHDT and CDR2 YNNKEL (reference sequence). The CDR3 protein is CASSQDQTSGGANEQFF. In DNA, the CDR3 is TGTGCCAGCAGCCAAGACCAGACTAGCGGGGGGGCCAATGAGCAGTTCTTC.

This clonotype counts as medium-sized. This chain uses TRBV12-3 or TRBV12-4 with TRBJ1-2; TRBD1 matches 8 bases. Unmatched junction bases numbered 7, after V lost 6 bases and J lost 4 bases. The CDR3 consists of 14 residues. The CDR3 sequence: CASSSGGGGYGYTF. The DNA for the CDR3 is TGTGCCAGCAGCTCAGGGGGCGGCGGCTATGGCTACACCTTC.

The V gene is TRBV6-1, the J gene TRBJ2-3, with a possible D match to TRBD1 (5 bases). Between the trimmed V and J ends, which lost 5 bases and 2 bases, there was a span of 14 bases. Germline lookup yields CDR1 MNHNS and CDR2 SASEGT. This CDR3 has 15 amino acids. The CDR3 coding sequence is TGTGCCAGCAGTTCCCAGGGTCTCCCCACAGATACGCAGTATTTT. This codes for CASSSQGLPTDTQYF.

The chain carries TRBV5-1 and TRBJ1-2, with D hard to call. Germline V CDR1 and CDR2: SGHRS, YFSETQ. V shed 4 bases and J shed 3 bases, with 10 bases lying between them. This CDR3 is built from 13 residues. The CDR3 sequence: CASSDLVDYGYTF. The CDR3 DNA follows: TGCGCCAGCAGCGACTTAGTCGACTATGGCTACACCTTC.

The table lists this clonotype with many counts. The chain links TRBV10-3 to TRBJ1-1; weak D call: TRBD1 (5 bases). Germline V lookup: CDR1 ENHRY, CDR2 SYGVKD. The V gene lost 8 bases and the J gene lost 2 bases, with 9 bases spanning the gap. The CDR3 totals 12 residues. The CDR3, as DNA: TGTGCCATCGGACGGGGCAACACTGAAGCTTTCTTT. Translating it yields CAIGRGNTEAFF.

By sample fraction, this clonotype is large. The chain couples TRBV20-1 to TRBJ2-1, with D perhaps TRBD2 (5 bases). Trimming stripped 0 bases from V and 3 bases from J, with 15 bases between. This CDR3 region has 16 residues. Germline V gene data show CDR1 as DFQATT and CDR2 as SNEGSKA (reference sequence). CDR3 nucleotides: TGCAGTGCTAGAGAGAAGAGGGATCCCGTCTACAATGAGCAGTTCTTC. Protein product: CSAREKRDPVYNEQFF.

This clonotype is termed medium-sized. The V and J genes are TRBV7-2 and TRBJ2-7; tentatively, D is TRBD1 (5 bases). From germline, CDR1 is SGHTA and CDR2 FQGNSA. The CDR3 consists of 13 residues. The ends were cut back, 5 bases at V and 2 bases at J, with 10 bases in the middle. CDR3 protein: CASSLTVPYEQYF. As DNA, the CDR3 is TGTGCCAGCAGCCTGACAGTTCCCTACGAGCAGTACTTC.

The V gene is TRBV18, the J gene TRBJ2-7; 7 nucleotides align to TRBD1. Per germline, CDR1 KGHSH and CDR2 LQKENI. Trimming took 4 bases from V and 3 from J; bases not matched to a gene: 6. This CDR3 region has 14 residues. Here the CDR3 DNA reads TGTGCCAGCTCACTCCGGGACAGCCTCTACGAGCAGTACTTC. It codes for CASSLRDSLYEQYF.

This clonotype was seen a few times. CDR3 nucleotide sequence: TGCGCCAGCAGCCAAGGATTTGGGGGCAATGAGCAGTTCTTC. Translated: CASSQGFGGNEQFF. The chain has TRBV4-1 and TRBJ2-1; D possibly uses TRBD1 or TRBD2 (5 bases each). The CDR3 runs to 14 residues. Trimming removed 1 base at V and 6 bases at J, with 10 bases between. Germline assignment: CDR1 MGHRA and CDR2 YSYEKL.

This clonotype was seen more than once but under ten times. V usage is TRBV3-1 and J usage is TRBJ1-1; D not certain. CDR1 and CDR2 (germline): LGHDT, YNNKEL (reference sequence). V lost 1 base and J 1 base, leaving 10 bases between the germline ends. The CDR3 totals 15 residues. The CDR3 sequence is CASSQVTSRNTEAFF. For the CDR3, the DNA is TGTGCCAGCAGCCAAGTAACATCCCGGAACACTGAAGCTTTCTTT.

This clonotype was observed at least ten times. This chain joins TRBV6-2 or TRBV6-3 and TRBJ2-7; D remains unclear. This CDR3 region has 12 residues. Trimming shortened V by 2 bases and J by 6 bases, and 8 bases separated the two germline ends. The germline V gene has CDR1 MNHEY and CDR2 SVGEGT. This CDR3 is CASSYPVTEQYF. CDR3 in DNA: TGTGCCAGCAGTTACCCGGTTACCGAGCAGTACTTC.

This clonotype has more than one count but fewer than ten. The chain joins TRBV6-1 to TRBJ2-3; a possible D gene is TRBD1 (5 bases). Germline assignment: CDR1 MNHNS and CDR2 SASEGT. This CDR3 is built from 13 residues. V gave up 4 bases and J gave up 6 bases, with 11 bases separating them. The CDR3 is CASSGWTLDTQYF. CDR3 nucleotides: TGTGCCAGCAGTGGGTGGACACTCGATACGCAGTATTTT.

This chain uses TRBV5-8 with TRBJ2-3; D is uncertain. The CDR3 has 10 amino acids. Trimming cost V 4 bases and J 10 bases, with 7 bases left between them. From germline, CDR1 is SGHTS and CDR2 YDEGEE. CDR3 protein: CASSPGPQYF. DNA of the CDR3: TGTGCCAGCAGCCCAGGTCCGCAGTATTTT.

This clonotype qualifies as medium-sized. The chain recombines TRBV5-1 with TRBJ2-3; TRBD2 agrees at 8 bases. CDR1 SGHRS and CDR2 YFSETQ come from the germline V gene. This CDR3 is 14 amino acids long. J was trimmed by 1 base and V by 2 bases; bases with no gene match: 0. The CDR3 protein is CASSLAGGTDTQYF. CDR3 sequence (DNA): TGCGCCAGCAGCTTAGCGGGGGGCACAGATACGCAGTATTTT. The entire variable domain, with the rest obtained from reference TRBV5-1 and TRBJ2-3, is as follows: KAGVTQTPRYLIKTRGQQVTLSCSPISGHRSVSWYQQTPGQGLQFLFEYFSETQRNKGNFPGRFSGRQFSNSRSEMNVSTLELGDSALYLCASSLAGGTDTQYFGPGTRLTVL.

This sequence joins TRBV27 and TRBJ2-2; the match to TRBD1 covers 9 bases. Germline V CDR1 and CDR2: MNHEY, SMNVEV (reference sequence). The length of the CDR3 is 15 residues. The V segment lost 8 bases and the J segment 5 bases; nucleotides outside the gene matches: 9. The CDR3 DNA reads as TGTGCCAGCGGGACAGGGCGCTCGGGGACCGGGGAGCTGTTTTTT. Its translation: CASGTGRSGTGELFF.

By sample fraction, this clonotype is medium-sized. CDR3: CASTLETSTDTQYF. Here the CDR3 DNA reads TGTGCCAGCACCCTAGAAACTAGCACAGATACGCAGTATTTT. The rearrangement links TRBV25-1 to TRBJ2-3, with D hard to call. V was shortened by 7 bases and J by 0 bases, with 11 bases between the two germline ends. CDR1 MGHDK and CDR2 SYGVNS come from the germline V gene. CDR3 length: 14 residues.

In this sample, this clonotype turned up many times. The chain couples TRBV5-4 to TRBJ1-4; 7 nucleotides match TRBD1. This CDR3 has 17 residues. CDR1 is SGHNT, CDR2 YYREEE, per germline (reference sequence). V was clipped by 2 bases and J by 7 bases; unmatched bases: 14. The CDR3 here is CASSLWQGGRSGEKLFF. Written as DNA, the CDR3 is TGTGCCAGCAGCTTATGGCAGGGGGGTAGGTCGGGTGAAAAACTGTTTTTT.

This clonotype is deemed medium-sized. The gene calls are TRBV25-1 and TRBJ2-5, with D maybe TRBD1 (5 bases). This CDR3 has 14 residues. V was shortened by 3 bases and J by 2 bases, with 10 bases between the two germline ends. In germline, CDR1 is MGHDK, CDR2 SYGVNS. CDR3 DNA: TGTGCCAGCAGTGATCGTGGACATCAAGAGACCCAGTACTTC. Its translation: CASSDRGHQETQYF.

This clonotype is large (0.1 to 1%). The chain is built from TRBV2 and TRBJ2-1, with TRBD2 matching 10 bases. There are 14 residues in the CDR3. Germline V gives CDR1 SNHLY, CDR2 FYNNEI. V gave up 7 bases and J gave up 7 bases; unmatched junction bases: 7. In DNA form, the CDR3 reads TGTGCCAGCATTCCTAGCGGGGGAGGGAATGAGCAGTTCTTC. Translated: CASIPSGGGNEQFF.

This chain uses TRBV11-3 with TRBJ2-5; 10 bases agree with TRBD1. The CDR3 consists of 15 residues. Germline CDR1 reads SGHNT; CDR2 reads YENEEA. V trimming: 5 bases; J trimming: 4 bases; junction bases outside the gene matches: 7. The CDR3 DNA is TGTGCCAGCAGCCTGCGACAGGGGGCTATAGAGACCCAGTACTTC. Translating gives CASSLRQGAIETQYF.

The V gene is TRBV6-1, the J gene TRBJ1-3; D not certain. The CDR3 consists of 16 residues. The germline V gene has CDR1 MNHNS and CDR2 SASEGT. Trimming pared 0 bases from V and 0 bases from J, leaving 9 bases between. Here the CDR3 reads CASSEAAVSSGNTIYF. The CDR3 coding sequence is TGTGCCAGCAGTGAAGCGGCCGTCAGCTCTGGAAACACCATATATTTT.